This T cell receptor beta chain was obtained from a study of blood T cell repertoires in COVID-19. Study-level background: Samples of COVID-19 (acute and convalescent) were obtained from the United States, Italy and Spain. From T cells, B-cell-depleted T cells, or PBMCs came the material, which was cDNA or gDNA.

In the authors' workflow: Estimation of nucleated cell counts was performed using reference gene primer amplification. Clones were read by immunoSEQ multiplex PCR, and TCRdb kept only the in-frame ones, dropping some. V, J and clone size are those of that table, while D and trimming were read from the DNA. This table has 95,000 to 150,000 clones, over 75% appearing once. From germline, CDR1 is LGHDT and CDR2 YNNKEL (reference sequence). The CDR3 is made up of 17 amino acids. With V trimmed by 4 bases and J by 7 bases, 10 bases remained unmatched. The sequenced sample was peripheral blood. The source is a man aged 80 or over with active or convalescent COVID-19. The chain joins TRBV3-1 (or the pseudogene TRBV3-2) to TRBJ2-2; 12 nucleotides match TRBD2. This CDR3 reads CASSLGLAGPRGGELFF. The CDR3 DNA reads as TGTGCCAGCAGCCTCGGACTAGCGGGGCCCCGCGGCGGGGAGCTGTTTTTT.